The T cell receptor (beta chain) under discussion was sequenced for a study of beta chain features in type 1 diabetes. cDNA synthesis used the whole RNA isolate, giving expressed TCRB sequences. Assay: immunoSEQ multiplex PCR; the TCRdb copy retains only in-frame clones and omits some. Of 110,000 to 150,000 clones listed, about 9.1% are singletons. The receptor's source is a woman between 35 and 50 years old in good health. Sequencing input: central memory CD4+ T cells from blood.

CDR3 protein: CATEPVTSAEQYF. In DNA form, the CDR3 reads TGTGCCACCGAACCGGTCACTAGCGCCGAGCAGTACTTC. V gene TRBV7-8 combines with J gene TRBJ2-7, with 7 bases that match TRBD2. Germline V gives CDR1 SGHVS, CDR2 FQNEAQ. The CDR3 totals 13 residues. After removal of 10 bases from V and 6 bases from J, the junction contained 12 bases not matched to a gene.